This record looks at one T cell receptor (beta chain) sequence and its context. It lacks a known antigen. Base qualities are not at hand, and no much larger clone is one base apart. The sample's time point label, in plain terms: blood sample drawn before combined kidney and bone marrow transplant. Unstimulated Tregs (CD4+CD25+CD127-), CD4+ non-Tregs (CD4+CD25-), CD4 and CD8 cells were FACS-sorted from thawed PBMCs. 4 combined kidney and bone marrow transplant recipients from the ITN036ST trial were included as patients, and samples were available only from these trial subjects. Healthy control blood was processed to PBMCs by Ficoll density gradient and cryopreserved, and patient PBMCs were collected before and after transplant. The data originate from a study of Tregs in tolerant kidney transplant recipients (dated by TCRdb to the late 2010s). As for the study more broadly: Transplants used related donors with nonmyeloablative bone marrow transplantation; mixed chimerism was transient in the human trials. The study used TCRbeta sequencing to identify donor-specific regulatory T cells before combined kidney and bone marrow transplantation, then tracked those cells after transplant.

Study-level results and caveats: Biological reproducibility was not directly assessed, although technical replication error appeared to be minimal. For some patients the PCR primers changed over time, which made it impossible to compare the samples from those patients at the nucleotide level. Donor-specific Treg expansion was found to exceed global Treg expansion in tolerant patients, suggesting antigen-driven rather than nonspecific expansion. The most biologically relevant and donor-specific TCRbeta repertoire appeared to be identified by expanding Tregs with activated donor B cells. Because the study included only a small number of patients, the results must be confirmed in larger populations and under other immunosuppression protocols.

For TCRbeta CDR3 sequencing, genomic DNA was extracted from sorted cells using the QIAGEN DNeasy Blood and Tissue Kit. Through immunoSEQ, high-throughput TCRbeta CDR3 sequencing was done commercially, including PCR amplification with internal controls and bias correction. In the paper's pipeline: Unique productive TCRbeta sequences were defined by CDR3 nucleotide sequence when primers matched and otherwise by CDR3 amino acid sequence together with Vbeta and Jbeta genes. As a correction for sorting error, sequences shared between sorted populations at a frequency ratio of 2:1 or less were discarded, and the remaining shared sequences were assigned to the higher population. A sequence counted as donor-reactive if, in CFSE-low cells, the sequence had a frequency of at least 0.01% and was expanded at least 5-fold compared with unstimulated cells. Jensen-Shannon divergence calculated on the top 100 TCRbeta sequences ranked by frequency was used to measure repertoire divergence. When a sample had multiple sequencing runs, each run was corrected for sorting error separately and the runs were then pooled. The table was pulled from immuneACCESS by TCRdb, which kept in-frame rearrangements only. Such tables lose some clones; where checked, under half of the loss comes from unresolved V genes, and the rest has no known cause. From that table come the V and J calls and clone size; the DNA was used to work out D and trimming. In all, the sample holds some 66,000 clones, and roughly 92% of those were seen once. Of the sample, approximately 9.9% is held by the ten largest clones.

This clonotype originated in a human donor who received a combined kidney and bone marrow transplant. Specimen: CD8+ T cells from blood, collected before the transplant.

The CDR3 has the sequence CASSQYAGADYNEQFF. The bases are TGTGCCAGCAGCCAATACGCGGGAGCCGACTACAATGAGCAGTTCTTC. Recombination linked TRBV14 to TRBJ2-1, with 7 junctional bases fitting TRBD2. Via the germline V gene, CDR1 is SGHDN and CDR2 FVKESK. Measured from the cysteine to the phenylalanine, the CDR3 is 16 residues long. CDR3 DNA only is kept here, 48 bases in frame from base 1. After removal of 2 bases from V and 3 bases from J, the junction retains 7 bases not matched to a gene.